This entry describes one T cell receptor beta chain. Its antigen is still unknown. Per-base qualities were not stored, and no clone one base away is much larger. The data were obtained in a study of blood T cell repertoires in COVID-19 (dated by TCRdb to about 2020). For the wider study: Samples covering the acute and convalescent phases of COVID-19 were provided by collaborators in the United States, Italy and Spain. The prospective study material was composed of cDNA or gDNA derived from T cells, B-cell-depleted T cells, or PBMCs. Subjects who had been exposed to COVID-19, were actively infected with it, or had recovered from it provided the deeply sampled blood TCRbeta repertoires that made up the dataset. The repertoires were released in a freely available public database meant as a resource for research on the immune response to SARS-CoV-2. The samples were drawn from two sources: the first 160 participants of the ongoing ImmuneRACE study, and over 1,000 subjects contributed by 6 global collaborators. Sample metadata almost always included a de-identified subject ID, COVID-19 status, age in years and sex. Where HLA class I and class II types were available, the types were taken from metadata supplied by the sample provider, not from assay-based typing. The investigation overall reported the following: The quantity of clinical and demographic metadata differed by source and by participant and was supplied without curation.

CDR1 LNHDA and CDR2 SQIVND were looked up in the germline V gene (reference sequence). The CDR3 holds 16 amino acids from the cysteine to the phenylalanine. The entry retains the CDR3 DNA only, 48 bases that are in frame from base 1. Germline trimming amounts to 7 bases on V and 2 bases on J, with 12 as the count of junction bases outside the gene matches. TCRbeta CDR3 regions were amplified from genomic DNA using the immunoSEQ Assay, a bias-controlled multiplex PCR. Regarding the original processing steps: The number of nucleated cells in each sample was estimated from the amplification of reference gene primers within the assay. To quantify the absolute abundance of each unique TCRbeta CDR3 rearrangement, sequence reads were collapsed and filtered. For each sample, productive Simpson clonality was calculated as the square root of Simpson's diversity index across productive rearrangements. In TCRdb, the immuneACCESS table is reduced to in-frame sequences with V and J assigned. These tables do not hold every clone; where another copy was compared, an unresolved V gene accounts for under half, and the others remain unexplained. The DNA gave D and trimming, while V, J and clone size come from that table. This sample comprises roughly 150,000 clones, 84% of them detected only once. Approximately 9.4% of the sample is held by the ten biggest clonotypes.

The collaborating institutions used their own protocols to collect whole blood in K2EDTA tubes. For TCRbeta analysis, collaborators shipped samples as frozen whole blood, isolated PBMCs, or DNA extracted from either of those sample types. The sequence joins TRBV19 to TRBJ2-5; TRBD1 fits 8 bases in the junction. The receptor was isolated from a woman aged 50 to 60 with acute or convalescent COVID-19. Sequenced material: peripheral blood. The DNA sequence is TGTGCCAGTAATAAAGGGACAGGTCGATATCAAGAGACCCAGTACTTC. It translates to CASNKGTGRYQETQYF.